This T cell receptor beta chain was retrieved from a study of vaccination and CD4 T cells after COVID-19. As for the study in general: Investigators stimulated cells with overlapping spike peptides drawn from SARS-CoV-2, HCoV-NL63, HCoV-OC43 and HCoV-229E. Study-wide points: Within the convalescent patients, spike mono-reactivity was found in 304 of 307 vaccine-specific clones.

Regarding this clonotype: The antigen is not known.

An Oncomine TCR Beta short-read assay was used to sequence the DNA from cultured CD4+ T cells. From the PCR reads, TCRdb called clonotypes with MiXCR, one entry per CDR3 protein. The table includes fewer than 25,000 distinct CDR3 sequences, roughly 46% detected once. Specified time point: late sampling 161 to 241 days after vaccination in a few convalescent patients. As for treatment: approximately 11-day PBMC culture with coronavirus spike peptide pools or control peptides (ViraFEST assay). ViraFEST used peptide pools to expand antigen-specific T cells and subsequently sequenced their TCRs. This sample comprised CD4+ T cells from blood, cultured in vitro, obtained about 7 months after SARS-CoV-2 vaccination. The TCR originated in a human donor who had recovered from COVID-19.

The CDR3 coding sequence is TGTGCCAGTAGTATAGGCGGGAGCGGACCTATGGGGGAGACCCAGTACTTC. Its protein product is CASSIGGSGPMGETQYF. J is TRBJ2-5 and V is TRBV19, with 7 bases identical to TRBD2. J gave up 5 bases and V 1 base, and 13 bases lay outside the gene matches. This CDR3 region has 17 residues. Germline V gives CDR1 LNHDA, CDR2 SQIVND (reference sequence).